This T cell receptor beta chain was observed in a study of blood T cell repertoires in COVID-19. Study details: The United States, Italy and Spain supplied acute and convalescent COVID-19 samples.

Generated by immunoSEQ multiplex PCR, the TCRdb table keeps only in-frame clones and is missing some. The table shows approximately 25,000 clones, with over 60% occurring only once. This CDR3 spans 17 amino acids. The sequence was collected from a woman older than 75 with acute or convalescent COVID-19. The V and J genes are TRBV21-1 and TRBJ2-2; no check of the table's D call, TRBD2, against the DNA was made. TRBV21-1 is listed as a pseudogene. Input material: peripheral blood. The CDR3 protein is CASKTWGAGGNTGELFF. CDR3 DNA: TGTGCCAGTAAAACATGGGGAGCGGGAGGAAACACCGGGGAGCTGTTTTTT.